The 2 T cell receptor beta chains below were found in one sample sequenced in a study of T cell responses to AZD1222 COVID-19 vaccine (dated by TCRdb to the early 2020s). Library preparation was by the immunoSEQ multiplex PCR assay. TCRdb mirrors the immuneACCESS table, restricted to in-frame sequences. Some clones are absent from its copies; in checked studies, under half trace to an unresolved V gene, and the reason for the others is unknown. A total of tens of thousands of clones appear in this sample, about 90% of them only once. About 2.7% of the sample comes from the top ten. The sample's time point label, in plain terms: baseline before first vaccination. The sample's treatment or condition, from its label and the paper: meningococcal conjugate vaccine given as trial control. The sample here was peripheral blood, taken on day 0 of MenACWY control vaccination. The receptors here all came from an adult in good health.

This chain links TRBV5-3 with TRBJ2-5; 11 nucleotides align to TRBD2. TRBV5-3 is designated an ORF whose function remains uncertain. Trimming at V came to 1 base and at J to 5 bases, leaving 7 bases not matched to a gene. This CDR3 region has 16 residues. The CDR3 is CARSLSSGGKFETQYF. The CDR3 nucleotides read TGTGCCAGAAGCTTGTCTAGCGGGGGGAAGTTTGAGACCCAGTACTTC.

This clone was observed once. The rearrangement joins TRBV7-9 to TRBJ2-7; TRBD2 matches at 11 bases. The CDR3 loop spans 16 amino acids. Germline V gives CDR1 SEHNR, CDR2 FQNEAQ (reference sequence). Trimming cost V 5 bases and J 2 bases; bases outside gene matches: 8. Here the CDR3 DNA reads TGTGCCAGCAGCCTAGGACTAGCGGGTACTCCCTACGAGCAGTACTTC. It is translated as CASSLGLAGTPYEQYF. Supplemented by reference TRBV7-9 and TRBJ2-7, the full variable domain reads DTGVSQNPRHKITKRGQNVTFRCDPISEHNRLYWYRQTLGQGPEFLTYFQNEAQLEKSRLLSDRFSAERPKGSFSTLEIQRTEQGDSAMYLCASSLGLAGTPYEQYFGPGTRLTVT.